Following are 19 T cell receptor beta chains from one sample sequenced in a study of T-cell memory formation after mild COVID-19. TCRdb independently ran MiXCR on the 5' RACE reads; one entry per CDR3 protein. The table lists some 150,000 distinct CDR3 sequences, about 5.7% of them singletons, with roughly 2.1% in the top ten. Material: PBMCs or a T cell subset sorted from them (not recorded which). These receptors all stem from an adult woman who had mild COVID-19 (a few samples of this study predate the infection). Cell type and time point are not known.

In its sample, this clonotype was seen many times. The CDR3 sequence: CASSYPAQTLRDGYTF. The CDR3 nucleotides are TGCGCCAGCAGCTACCCTGCCCAGACCTTGAGGGATGGCTACACCTTC. V and J are TRBV4-1 and TRBJ1-2; D gene uncertain. The CDR3 loop spans 16 amino acids. Trimming stripped 5 bases from V and 6 bases from J, with 22 bases between. Germline-derived CDR1 and CDR2 are MGHRA and YSYEKL.

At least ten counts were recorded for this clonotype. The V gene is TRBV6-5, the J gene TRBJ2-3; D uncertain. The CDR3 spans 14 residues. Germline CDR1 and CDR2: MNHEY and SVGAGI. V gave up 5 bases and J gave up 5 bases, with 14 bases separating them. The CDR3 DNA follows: TGTGCCAGCAGTCCGGACCGAAGAGGAGATACGCAGTATTTT. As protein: CASSPDRRGDTQYF.

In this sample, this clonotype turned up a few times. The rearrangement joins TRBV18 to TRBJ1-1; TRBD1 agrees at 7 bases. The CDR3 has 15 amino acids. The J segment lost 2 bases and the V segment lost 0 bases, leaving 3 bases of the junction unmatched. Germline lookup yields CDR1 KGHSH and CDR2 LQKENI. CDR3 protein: CASSPPGTANTEAFF. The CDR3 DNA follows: TGTGCCAGCTCACCACCGGGGACAGCAAACACTGAAGCTTTCTTT.

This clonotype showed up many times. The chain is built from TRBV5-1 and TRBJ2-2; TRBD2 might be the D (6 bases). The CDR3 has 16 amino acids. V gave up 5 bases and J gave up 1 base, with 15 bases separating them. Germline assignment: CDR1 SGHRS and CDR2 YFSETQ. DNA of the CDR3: TGCGCCAGCAGGGAAGGGACTTCATGGAACACCGGGGAGCTGTTTTTT. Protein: CASREGTSWNTGELFF.

CDR3 DNA: TGTGCCAGCAGTTTCCGGGGACAGGGACAAGAAAAACTGTTTTTT. It codes for CASSFRGQGQEKLFF. The chain links TRBV27 to TRBJ1-4; 9 nucleotides match TRBD1. The V and J ends lost 3 bases and 8 bases, in that order; junction bases with no gene match: 7. Per germline, CDR1 MNHEY and CDR2 SMNVEV (reference sequence). The CDR3 runs to 15 residues.

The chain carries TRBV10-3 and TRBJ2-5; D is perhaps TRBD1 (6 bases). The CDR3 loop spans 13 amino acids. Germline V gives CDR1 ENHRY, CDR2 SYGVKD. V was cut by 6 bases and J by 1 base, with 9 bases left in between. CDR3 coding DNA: TGTGCCATCAGACAGGGCCCCCAAGAGACCCAGTACTTC. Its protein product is CAIRQGPQETQYF.

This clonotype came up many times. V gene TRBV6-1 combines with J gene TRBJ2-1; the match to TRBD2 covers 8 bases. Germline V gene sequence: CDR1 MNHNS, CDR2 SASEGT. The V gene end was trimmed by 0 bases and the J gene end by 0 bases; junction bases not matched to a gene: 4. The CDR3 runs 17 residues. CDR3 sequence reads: CASSEASSGSSYNEQFF. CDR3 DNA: TGTGCCAGCAGTGAAGCGTCGAGCGGGAGCTCCTACAATGAGCAGTTCTTC.

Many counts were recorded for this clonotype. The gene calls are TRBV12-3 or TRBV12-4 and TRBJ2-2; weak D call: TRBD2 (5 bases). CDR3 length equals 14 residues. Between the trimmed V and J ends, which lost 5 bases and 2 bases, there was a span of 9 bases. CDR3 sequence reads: CASSPRGNTGELFF. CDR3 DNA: TGTGCCAGCAGTCCTCGGGGAAACACCGGGGAGCTGTTTTTT.

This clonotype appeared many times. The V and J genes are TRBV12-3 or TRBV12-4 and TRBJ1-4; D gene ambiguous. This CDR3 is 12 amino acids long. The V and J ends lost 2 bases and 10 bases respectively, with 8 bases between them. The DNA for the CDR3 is TGTGCCAGCAGTTTAAATTCCGGAAAACTGTTTTTT. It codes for CASSLNSGKLFF.

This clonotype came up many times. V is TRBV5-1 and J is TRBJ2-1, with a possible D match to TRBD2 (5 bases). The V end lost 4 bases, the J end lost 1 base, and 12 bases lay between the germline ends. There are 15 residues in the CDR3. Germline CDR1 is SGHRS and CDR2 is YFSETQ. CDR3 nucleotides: TGCGCCAGCAGCCCGGAGGTGGTTTCCTACAATGAGCAGTTCTTC. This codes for CASSPEVVSYNEQFF.

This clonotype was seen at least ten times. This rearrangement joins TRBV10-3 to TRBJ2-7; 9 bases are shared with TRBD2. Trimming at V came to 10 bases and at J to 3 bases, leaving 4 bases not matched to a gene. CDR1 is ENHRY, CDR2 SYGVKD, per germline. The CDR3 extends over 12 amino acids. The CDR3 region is CATRLADYEQYF. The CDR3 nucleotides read TGTGCCACGAGACTAGCGGACTACGAGCAGTACTTC.

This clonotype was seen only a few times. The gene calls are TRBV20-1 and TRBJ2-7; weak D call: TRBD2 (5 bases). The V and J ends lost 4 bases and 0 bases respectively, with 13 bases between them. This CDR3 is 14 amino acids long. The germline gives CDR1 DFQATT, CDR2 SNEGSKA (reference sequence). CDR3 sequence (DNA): TGCAGTGCTACCGACACTAGGAGCTCCTACGAGCAGTACTTC. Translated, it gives CSATDTRSSYEQYF.

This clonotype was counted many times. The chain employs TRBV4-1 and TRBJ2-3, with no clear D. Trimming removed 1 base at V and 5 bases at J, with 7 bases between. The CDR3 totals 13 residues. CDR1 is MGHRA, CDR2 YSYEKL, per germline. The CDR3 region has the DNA TGCGCCAGCAGCCAAGTCCCCCTAGATACGCAGTATTTT. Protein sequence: CASSQVPLDTQYF.

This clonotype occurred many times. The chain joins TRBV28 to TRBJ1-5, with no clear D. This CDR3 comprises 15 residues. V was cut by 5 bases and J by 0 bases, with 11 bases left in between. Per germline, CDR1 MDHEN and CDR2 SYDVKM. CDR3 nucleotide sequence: TGTGCCAGCAGTCCCTCCCCGCATAGCAATCAGCCCCAGCATTTT. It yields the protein CASSPSPHSNQPQHF.

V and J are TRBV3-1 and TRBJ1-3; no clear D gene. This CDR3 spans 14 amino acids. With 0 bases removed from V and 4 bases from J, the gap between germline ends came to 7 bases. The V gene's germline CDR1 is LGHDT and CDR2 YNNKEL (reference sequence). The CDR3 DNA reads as TGTGCCAGCAGCCAAGATTATAGAGGAAACACCATATATTTT. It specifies CASSQDYRGNTIYF.

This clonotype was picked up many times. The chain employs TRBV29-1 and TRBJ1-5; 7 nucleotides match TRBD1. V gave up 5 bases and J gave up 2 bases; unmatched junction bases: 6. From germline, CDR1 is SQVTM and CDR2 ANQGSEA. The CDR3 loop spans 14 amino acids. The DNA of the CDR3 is TGCAGCGTTAAGACAGGGACGGGCAATCAGCCCCAGCATTTT. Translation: CSVKTGTGNQPQHF. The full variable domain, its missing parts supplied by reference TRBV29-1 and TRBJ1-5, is SAVISQKPSRDICQRGTSLTIQCQVDSQVTMMFWYRQQPGQSLTLIATANQGSEATYESGFVIDKFPISRPNLTFSTLTVSNMSPEDSSIYLCSVKTGTGNQPQHFGDGTRLSIL.

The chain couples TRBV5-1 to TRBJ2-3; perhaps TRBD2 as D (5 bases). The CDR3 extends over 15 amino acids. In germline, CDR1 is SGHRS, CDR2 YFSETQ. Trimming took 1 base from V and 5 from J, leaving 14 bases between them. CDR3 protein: CASSLSRVPGDTQYF. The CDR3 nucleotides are TGCGCCAGCAGCTTGTCGCGGGTACCCGGAGATACGCAGTATTTT.

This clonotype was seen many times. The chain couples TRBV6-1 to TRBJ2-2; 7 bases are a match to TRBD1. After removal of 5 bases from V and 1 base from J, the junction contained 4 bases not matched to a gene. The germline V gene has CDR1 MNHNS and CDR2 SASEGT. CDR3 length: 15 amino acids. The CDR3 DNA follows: TGTGCCAGCAGTCGGGACAGCTGGAACACCGGGGAGCTGTTTTTT. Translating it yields CASSRDSWNTGELFF.

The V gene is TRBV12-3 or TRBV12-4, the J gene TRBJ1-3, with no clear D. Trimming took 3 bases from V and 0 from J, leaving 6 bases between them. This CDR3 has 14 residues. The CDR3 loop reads CASSLRISGNTIYF. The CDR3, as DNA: TGTGCCAGCAGTTTGAGAATCTCTGGAAACACCATATATTTT.